The T cell receptor (beta chain) under discussion was sequenced for a study of blood T cell repertoires in COVID-19. Trimming removed 0 bases at V and 8 bases at J, with 10 bases between. This CDR3 contains 14 residues. Per the germline V gene, CDR1 is SGHAT and CDR2 is FQNNGV. As processed by the authors: Amplifying reference gene primers gave estimates of nucleated cell counts. Clones were sequenced by immunoSEQ multiplex PCR, and TCRdb holds only the in-frame ones, with some missing. The V and J calls and the clone size are those of that table, but D and trimming were determined from the DNA. The sample includes some 21,000 clones, roughly 84% of them seen just once.

Sequencing was performed on peripheral blood. This chain links TRBV11-2 with TRBJ1-4; D gene unclear. This sequence was found in a man in his forties with acute or convalescent COVID-19. CDR3: CASSLEAGTEKLFF. The CDR3 DNA reads TGTGCCAGCAGCTTAGAGGCGGGAACCGAAAAACTGTTTTTT.